The sequence of this T cell receptor (beta chain) was determined in a study of beta chain features in type 1 diabetes. In the case of this clone: Its target is unknown.

Each sorted fraction was over 95% pure. Germline values: CDR1 MDHEN, CDR2 SYDVKM. The CDR3 loop spans 13 amino acids. V was clipped by 6 bases and J by 3 bases, with 11 bases between them. General study findings and limits: In patients and controls equally, PCR might favor templates that are shorter. A pattern of fewer insertions and more deletions at VDJ junctions was seen in type 1 diabetes patients.

Reverse transcribing all isolated RNA meant expressed TCRB transcripts were sequenced. Measured with immunoSEQ multiplex PCR; TCRdb has only the in-frame clones, and not every one. The data hold about 900,000 clones, with roughly a sixth observed a single time. This receptor was obtained from a woman under 30 in good health. The sequenced material came from naive CD4+ T cells from blood. This chain connects TRBV28 to TRBJ2-5, with D maybe TRBD1 (6 bases). DNA of the CDR3: TGTGCCAGCAGCGTCACAGGGAAAGAGACCCAGTACTTC. It specifies CASSVTGKETQYF.